These T cell receptor beta chains were read from a single sample in a study of blood T cell repertoires in COVID-19. Some clones are missing from TCRdb's copy, which holds only in-frame ones; the method was immunoSEQ multiplex PCR. The data contain about 210,000 clones, 92% of them singletons. The sample comprised peripheral blood. All receptors derive from a man in his thirties or forties with acute or convalescent COVID-19. Each CDR3 is given with its conserved first and last residue. D genes are given only for firm matches. For some rows the clone size is stated as once, few or many, or as a class when expanded; others skip it.

J	size	D	V	DNA	CDR3
TRBJ2-1	NA	TRBD2	TRBV5-4	TGTGCCAGCAGCCTCGGGGGGGACTACAATGAGCAGTTCTTC	CASSLGGDYNEQFF
TRBJ1-6	once	TRBD1	TRBV5-4	TGTGCCAGCAGCTTCACTGACAGGGATAATTCACCCCTCCACTTT	CASSFTDRDNSPLHF
TRBJ2-7	NA	TRBD2	TRBV4-2	TGTGCCAGCAGCCGGCCCGGATCACTAGCGGGGGCGATGAGCTCCTACGAGCAGTACTTC	CASSRPGSLAGAMSSYEQYF
TRBJ2-2	once	NA	TRBV20-1	TGCAGTGCTAGTTTATCCGGGACTCCCACCGGGGAGCTGTTTTTT	CSASLSGTPTGELFF
TRBJ1-2	NA	NA	TRBV7-3	TGTGCCAGCAGCAGAAGGGTCAGGGATCCGGGTGGCTACACCTTC	CASSRRVRDPGGYTF
TRBJ1-1	NA	NA	TRBV3-1/TRBV3-2	TGTGCCAGCAGGCTACCAGGGTCCCGGGCTTTCTTT	CASRLPGSRAFF
TRBJ2-1	NA	NA	TRBV27	TGTGCCACCAAAAGGGCTTTTACTAGCTCCTACAATGAGCAGTTCTTC	CATKRAFTSSYNEQFF
TRBJ2-1	NA	NA	TRBV5-4	TGTGCCAGCAGCTTGGGAGGGTCCAACTACAATGAGCAGTTCTTC	CASSLGGSNYNEQFF
TRBJ2-5	NA	NA	TRBV25-1	TGTGCCAGCCTCCCTAAGTTGGCCACAGGGACCCAGTACTTC	CASLPKLATGTQYF
TRBJ2-3	NA	NA	TRBV6-2/TRBV6-3	TGTGCCAGCAGTTACCCCCCTAGCGGCACAGATACGCAGTATTTT	CASSYPPSGTDTQYF
TRBJ2-2	NA	NA	TRBV7-9	TGTGCCAGCAGCCGCAACCGGGACACCGGGGAGCTGTTTTTT	CASSRNRDTGELFF
TRBJ2-7	NA	NA	TRBV3-1/TRBV3-2	TGTGCCAGCAGCCAAGATCTGACAGAAACCTACGAGCAGTACTTC	CASSQDLTETYEQYF
TRBJ1-3	NA	NA	TRBV7-2	TGTGCCAGCAAGCCCACTAACCCTTTGGCTGGAAACACCATATATTTT	CASKPTNPLAGNTIYF